This T cell receptor beta chain was recorded in a study of blood T cell repertoires in COVID-19. The table came from immunoSEQ multiplex PCR; TCRdb's copy has only in-frame clones and leaves some out. Altogether 20,000 to 25,000 clones are present, nearly 90% being singletons, with the ten largest covering around a tenth. The germline gives CDR1 SNHLY, CDR2 FYNNEI. This CDR3 is built from 12 residues. V was trimmed by 0 bases and J by 14 bases, leaving 11 bases between them. The clonotype comes from a human donor in a cohort sampled during active COVID-19. The donor label of this sample is uncertain. The sequencing sample was made of peripheral blood. This sequence joins TRBV2 and TRBJ2-4, with D hard to call. This CDR3 is CASSEAHTEEYF. In DNA, the CDR3 is TGTGCCAGCAGTGAAGCCCACACCGAGGAGTACTTC.